Following are 4 T cell receptor beta chains from one sample sequenced in a study of patients and donors after allogeneic stem cell transplantation. Via MiXCR, TCRdb re-called the RT-PCR reads, giving one row per CDR3 protein. The sample records a few hundred thousand distinct CDR3 sequences, over 12% being singletons. Material: blood, either unsorted or a sorted T cell fraction (not recorded which). Every receptor here comes from a human donor who was either an allogeneic HSCT recipient or a stem cell or donor lymphocyte infusion donor (not recorded which). It is not recorded whose cells these are; they may come from a transplant donor.

This sequence joins TRBV30 and TRBJ1-6, with TRBD1 matching 9 bases. Losses at the gene ends were 1 base for V and 7 bases for J; bases not matched to a gene: 8. Germline V CDR1 and CDR2: GTSNPN, SVGIG (reference sequence). The CDR3 runs to 16 residues. The CDR3: CAWSAGTGNRNSPLHF. In DNA, the CDR3 is TGTGCCTGGAGTGCCGGGACAGGGAATCGGAATTCACCCCTCCACTTT.

This clonotype was seen more than once but under ten times. The DNA for the CDR3 is TGTGCCAGCAGTGAGCCAGGGCGAGAGACCCAGTACTTC. Protein sequence: CASSEPGRETQYF. The chain joins TRBV2 to TRBJ2-5; a possible D gene is TRBD1 (5 bases). CDR3 length: 13 amino acids. Trimming stripped 3 bases from V and 4 bases from J, with 9 bases between. CDR1 SNHLY and CDR2 FYNNEI come from the germline V gene.

The table lists this clonotype with a few counts. J is TRBJ1-6 and V is TRBV6-1; D is possibly TRBD1 (6 bases). V was pared by 6 bases and J by 2 bases, with 11 bases between. Looked up from germline, CDR1 is MNHNS and CDR2 is SASEGT. There are 15 residues in the CDR3. The CDR3 is CASRRGDTYNSPLHF. The CDR3, as DNA: TGTGCCAGCAGGAGGGGGGACACCTATAATTCACCCCTCCACTTT.

This clonotype was counted only a few times. The rearrangement uses TRBV2 and TRBJ1-3; D remains unclear. The V end lost 2 bases, the J end lost 4 bases, and 18 bases lay between the germline ends. The length of the CDR3 is 17 residues. CDR1 SNHLY and CDR2 FYNNEI come from the germline V gene. The CDR3 DNA reads as TGTGCCAGCAGTGAAAGCGTCGGGGTTTACGGAGGAAACACCATATATTTT. Its protein is CASSESVGVYGGNTIYF.